These 8 T cell receptor beta chains share one sample of origin, sequenced in a study of regulatory T cells in long-lasting Graves disease. Investigators prepared the TCR beta libraries by applying iRepertoire HTBI primers and Arm-PCR of CDR3 regions. TCRdb re-derived calls from the multiplex PCR reads in MiXCR, one entry per CDR3 protein. Of 400,000 to 500,000 distinct CDR3 sequences listed, roughly 15% were seen once; the top ten hold about 10%. Stated time point: newly diagnosed GD, antithyroid drugs for less than 3 months. PBMC-extracted RNA yielded the TCR library. These data were also reused for a study on T cells in Graves' hyperthyroidism and ophthalmopathy.

The input for sequencing was peripheral blood mononuclear cells (PBMCs), taken at new diagnosis, from a patient treated with antithyroid drugs. The receptors originated from a woman aged 30 to 39 with Graves disease.

This chain joins TRBV10-3 and TRBJ1-4; D gene uncertain. Germline V lookup: CDR1 ENHRY, CDR2 SYGVKD. The CDR3 extends over 14 amino acids. V dropped 3 bases and J dropped 0 bases, with 5 bases sitting between them. Written as DNA, the CDR3 is TGTGCCATCAGTGATTCGACAACTAATGAAAAACTGTTTTTT. As protein: CAISDSTTNEKLFF.

The chain couples TRBV14 to TRBJ1-1; D may be TRBD1 (6 bases). Germline V gives CDR1 SGHDN, CDR2 FVKESK. The V gene lost 4 bases and the J gene lost 0 bases, with 9 bases spanning the gap. The CDR3 spans 14 residues. CDR3 residues: CASSPRGVNTEAFF. In DNA form, the CDR3 reads TGTGCCAGCAGCCCCAGGGGAGTGAACACTGAAGCTTTCTTT.

This clonotype turned up a few times. V gene TRBV9 combines with J gene TRBJ2-7, with 7 bases identical to TRBD2. Germline V lookup: CDR1 SGDLS, CDR2 YYNGEE. With 0 bases clipped from V and 5 bases from J, the junction kept 5 bases outside the gene matches. The length of the CDR3 is 14 residues. The CDR3 sequence is CASSVGAGNNEQYF. The CDR3 coding sequence is TGTGCCAGCAGCGTAGGAGCGGGAAATAACGAGCAGTACTTC.

This chain links TRBV14 with TRBJ2-7, with D perhaps being TRBD1 or TRBD2 (6 bases each). The CDR3 has 15 amino acids. The V end lost 3 bases, the J end lost 2 bases, and 14 bases lay between the germline ends. Germline V gives CDR1 SGHDN, CDR2 FVKESK. CDR3 sequence reads: CASSHPAGQTYEQYF. CDR3 nucleotides: TGTGCCAGCAGCCATCCCGCGGGACAAACCTACGAGCAGTACTTC.

The rearrangement uses TRBV19 and TRBJ1-3, with D unclear. Per germline, CDR1 LNHDA and CDR2 SQIVND (reference sequence). This CDR3 region has 15 residues. V was cut by 2 bases and J by 0 bases, with 8 bases left in between. The CDR3 here is CASSIRGYSGNTIYF. Written as DNA, the CDR3 is TGTGCCAGTAGTATACGCGGATACTCTGGAAACACCATATATTTT. Filled out from reference TRBV19 and TRBJ1-3, the complete variable domain reads DGGITQSPKYLFRKEGQNVTLSCEQNLNHDAMYWYRQDPGQGLRLIYYSQIVNDFQKGDIAEGYSVSREKKESFPLTVTSAQKNPTAFYLCASSIRGYSGNTIYFGEGSWLTVV.

The sample holds one count of this clonotype. The chain carries TRBV6-2 or TRBV6-3 and TRBJ2-1, with D perhaps matching TRBD2 (5 bases). Looked up from germline, CDR1 is MNHEY and CDR2 is SVGEGT. The CDR3 length is 14 residues. V gave up 0 bases and J gave up 5 bases, with 8 bases separating them. CDR3 loop: CASSYSAGNNEQFF. As DNA, the CDR3 is TGTGCCAGCAGTTACTCGGCCGGGAACAATGAGCAGTTCTTC.

This clonotype was seen a handful of times. This chain links TRBV7-9 with TRBJ2-1; D may correspond to TRBD1 or TRBD2 (5 bases each). Trimming cost V 3 bases and J 8 bases, with 17 bases left between them. The length of the CDR3 is 15 residues. Germline CDR1 and CDR2: SEHNR and FQNEAQ (reference sequence). CDR3 protein: CASSLNYGDHDEQFF. The CDR3 DNA reads TGTGCCAGCAGCTTGAATTACGGGGACCACGATGAGCAGTTCTTC.

The rearrangement uses TRBV20-1 and TRBJ2-3, with no clear D. CDR1 and CDR2 (germline): DFQATT, SNEGSKA (reference sequence). V was trimmed by 0 bases and J by 1 base, leaving 5 bases between them. The CDR3 totals 13 residues. Written as DNA, the CDR3 is TGCAGTGCTAGAGATGTTGGCACAGATACGCAGTATTTT. Amino acids: CSARDVGTDTQYF.